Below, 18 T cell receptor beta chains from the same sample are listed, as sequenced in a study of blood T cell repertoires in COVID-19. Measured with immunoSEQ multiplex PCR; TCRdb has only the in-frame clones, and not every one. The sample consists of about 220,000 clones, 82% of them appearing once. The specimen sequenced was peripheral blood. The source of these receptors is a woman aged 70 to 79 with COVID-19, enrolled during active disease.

The CDR3 DNA is TGTGCCAGCAGCCAAGGGGGGGGTGAAGCTTTCTTT. Protein: CASSQGGGEAFF. The rearrangement links TRBV3-1 (or the pseudogene TRBV3-2) to TRBJ1-1, with D possibly being TRBD1 (5 bases). CDR1 is LGHDT and CDR2 is YNNKEL in the germline V gene (reference sequence). Trimming took off 1 base at V and 7 bases at J, with 7 bases between the two ends. The CDR3 covers 12 residues.

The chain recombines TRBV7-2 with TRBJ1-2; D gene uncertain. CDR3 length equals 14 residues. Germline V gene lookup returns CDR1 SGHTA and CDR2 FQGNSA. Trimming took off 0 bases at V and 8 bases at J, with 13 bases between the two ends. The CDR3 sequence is CASSLALDSGGYTF. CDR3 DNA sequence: TGTGCCAGCAGCTTAGCTCTTGATTCGGGGGGCTACACCTTC.

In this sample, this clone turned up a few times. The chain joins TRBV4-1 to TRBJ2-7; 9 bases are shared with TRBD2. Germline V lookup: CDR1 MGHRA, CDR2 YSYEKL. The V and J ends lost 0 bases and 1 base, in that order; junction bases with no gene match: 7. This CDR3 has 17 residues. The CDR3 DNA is TGCGCCAGCAGCCAAGAACCGGGACTAGCAAGGTCCTACGAGCAGTACTTC. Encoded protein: CASSQEPGLARSYEQYF.

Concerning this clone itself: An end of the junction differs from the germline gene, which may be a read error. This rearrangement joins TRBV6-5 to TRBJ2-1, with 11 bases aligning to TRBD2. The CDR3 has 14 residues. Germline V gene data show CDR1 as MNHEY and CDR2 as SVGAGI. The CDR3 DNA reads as TGTGCCGGCAGTTTGGGACTAGCGGACAATGAGCAGTTCTTC. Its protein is CAGSLGLADNEQFF.

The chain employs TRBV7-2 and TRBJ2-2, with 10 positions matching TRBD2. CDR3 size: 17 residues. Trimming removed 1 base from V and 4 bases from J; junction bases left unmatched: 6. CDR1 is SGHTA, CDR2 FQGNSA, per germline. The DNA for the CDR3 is TGTGCCAGCAGCTTAGTGAGCGGGAGGGCCCTCACCGGGGAGCTGTTTTTT. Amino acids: CASSLVSGRALTGELFF.

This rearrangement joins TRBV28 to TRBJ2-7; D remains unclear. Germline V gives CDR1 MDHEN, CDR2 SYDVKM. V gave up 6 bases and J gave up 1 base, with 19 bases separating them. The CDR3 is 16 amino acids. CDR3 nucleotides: TGTGCCAGCAGCCTCTGGGCTCGCTTTCTTTCCTACGAGCAGTACTTC. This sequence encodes CASSLWARFLSYEQYF.

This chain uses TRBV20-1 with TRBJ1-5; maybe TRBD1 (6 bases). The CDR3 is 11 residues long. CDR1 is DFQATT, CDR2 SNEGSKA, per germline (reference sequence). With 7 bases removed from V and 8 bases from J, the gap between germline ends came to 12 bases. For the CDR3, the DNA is TGCAGTGTAGGGGGAGTAGAGCCCCAGCATTTT. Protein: CSVGGVEPQHF.

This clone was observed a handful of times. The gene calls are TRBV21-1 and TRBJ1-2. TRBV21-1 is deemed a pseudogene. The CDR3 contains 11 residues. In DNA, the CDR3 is TGTGGTCGGTACGGTAACTATGGCTACACCTTC. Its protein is CGRYGNYGYTF.

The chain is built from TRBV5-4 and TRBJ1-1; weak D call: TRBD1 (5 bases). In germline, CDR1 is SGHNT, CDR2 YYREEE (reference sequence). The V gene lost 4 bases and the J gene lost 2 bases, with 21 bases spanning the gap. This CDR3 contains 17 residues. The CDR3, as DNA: TGTGCCAGCAGCAAAGGAGGGACGGGGATTAAAAACACTGAAGCTTTCTTT. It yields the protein CASSKGGTGIKNTEAFF.

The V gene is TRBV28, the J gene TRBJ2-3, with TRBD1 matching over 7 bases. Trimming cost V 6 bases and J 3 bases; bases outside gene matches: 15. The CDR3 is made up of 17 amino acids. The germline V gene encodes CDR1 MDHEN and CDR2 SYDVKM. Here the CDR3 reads CASSQLGGQGVTDTQYF. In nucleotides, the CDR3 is TGTGCCAGCAGCCAACTTGGGGGTCAGGGGGTGACAGATACGCAGTATTTT.

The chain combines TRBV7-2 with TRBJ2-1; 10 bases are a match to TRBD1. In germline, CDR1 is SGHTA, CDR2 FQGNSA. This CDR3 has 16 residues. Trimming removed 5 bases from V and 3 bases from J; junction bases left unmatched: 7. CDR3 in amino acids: CASSEWDRGYYNEQFF. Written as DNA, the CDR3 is TGTGCCAGCAGCGAGTGGGACAGGGGATACTACAATGAGCAGTTCTTC.

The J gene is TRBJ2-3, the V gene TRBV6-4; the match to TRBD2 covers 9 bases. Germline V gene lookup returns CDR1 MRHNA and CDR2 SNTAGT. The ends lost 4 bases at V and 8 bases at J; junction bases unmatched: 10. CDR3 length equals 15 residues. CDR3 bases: TGTGCCAGCAGTGCCGACATAGCGGGAGCTGCTACGCAGTATTTT. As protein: CASSADIAGAATQYF.

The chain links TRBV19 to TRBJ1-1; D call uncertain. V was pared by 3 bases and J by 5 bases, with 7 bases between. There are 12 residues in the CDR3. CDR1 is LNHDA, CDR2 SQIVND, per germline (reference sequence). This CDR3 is CASSMRDTEAFF. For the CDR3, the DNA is TGTGCCAGTAGTATGCGGGATACTGAAGCTTTCTTT.

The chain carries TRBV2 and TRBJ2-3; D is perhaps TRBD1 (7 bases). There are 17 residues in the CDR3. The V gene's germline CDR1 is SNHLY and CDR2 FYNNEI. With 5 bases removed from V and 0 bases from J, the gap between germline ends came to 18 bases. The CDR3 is CASSPRGAGSSTDTQYF. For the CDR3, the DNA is TGTGCCAGCAGTCCCAGGGGGGCAGGATCGAGCACAGATACGCAGTATTTT.

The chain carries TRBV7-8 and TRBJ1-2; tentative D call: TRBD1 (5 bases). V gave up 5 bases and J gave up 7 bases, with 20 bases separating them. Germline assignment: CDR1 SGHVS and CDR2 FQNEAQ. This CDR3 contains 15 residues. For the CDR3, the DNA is TGTGCCAGCAGCCTCCTCCAACAGGCCCCCAGTGGCTACACCTTC. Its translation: CASSLLQQAPSGYTF.

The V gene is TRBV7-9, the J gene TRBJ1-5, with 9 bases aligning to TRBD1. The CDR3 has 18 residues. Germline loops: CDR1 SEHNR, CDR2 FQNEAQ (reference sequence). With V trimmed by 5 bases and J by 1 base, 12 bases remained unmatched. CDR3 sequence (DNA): TGTGCCAGCAGCCTCGGGACAGGGATTAAGAAAAGCAATCAGCCCCAGCATTTT. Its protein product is CASSLGTGIKKSNQPQHF.

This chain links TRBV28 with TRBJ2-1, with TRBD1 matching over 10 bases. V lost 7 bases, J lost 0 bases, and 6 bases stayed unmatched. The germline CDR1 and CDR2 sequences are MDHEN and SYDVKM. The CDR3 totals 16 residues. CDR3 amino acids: CASITRTGGSYNEQFF. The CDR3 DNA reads TGTGCCAGCATTACGAGGACAGGGGGCTCCTACAATGAGCAGTTCTTC.

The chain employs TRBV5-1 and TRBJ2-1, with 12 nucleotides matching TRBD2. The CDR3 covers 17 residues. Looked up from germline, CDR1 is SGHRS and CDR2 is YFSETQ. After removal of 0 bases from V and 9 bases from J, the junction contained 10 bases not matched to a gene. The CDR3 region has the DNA TGCGCCAGCAGCTTGGAGTCTAGCGGGAGGGCCTATACTGAGCAGTTCTTC. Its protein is CASSLESSGRAYTEQFF.